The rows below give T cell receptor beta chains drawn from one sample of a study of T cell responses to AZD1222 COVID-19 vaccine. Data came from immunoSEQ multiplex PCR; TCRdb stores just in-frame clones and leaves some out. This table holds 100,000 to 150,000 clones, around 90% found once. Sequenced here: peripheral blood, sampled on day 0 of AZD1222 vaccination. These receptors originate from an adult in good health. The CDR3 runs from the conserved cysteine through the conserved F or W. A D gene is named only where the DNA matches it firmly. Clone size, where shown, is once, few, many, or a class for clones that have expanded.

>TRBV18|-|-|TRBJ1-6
CASSTNRDQNSPLHF
TGTGCCAGCTCAACTAACAGGGATCAAAATTCACCCCTCCACTTT
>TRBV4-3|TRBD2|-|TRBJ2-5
CASSHHGASGNQETQYF
TGCGCCAGCAGCCACCACGGGGCTAGCGGAAACCAAGAGACCCAGTACTTC
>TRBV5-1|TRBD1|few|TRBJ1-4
CASSPTGGAGEKLFF
TGCGCCAGCAGCCCCACAGGGGGCGCGGGTGAAAAACTGTTTTTT
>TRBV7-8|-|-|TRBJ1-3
CASSQTGLSGNTIYF
TGTGCCAGCAGCCAGACAGGCCTTTCTGGAAACACCATATATTTT
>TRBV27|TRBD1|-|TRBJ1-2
CASSPGQGNYGYTF
TGTGCCAGCAGCCCGGGACAGGGAAACTATGGCTACACCTTC
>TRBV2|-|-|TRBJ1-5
CASSEARGSGQPQHF
TGTGCCAGCAGTGAAGCGCGGGGGTCCGGGCAGCCCCAGCATTTT
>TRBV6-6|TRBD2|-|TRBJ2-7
CASSSDSGGSYEQYF
TGTGCCAGCAGTTCCGATAGCGGGGGCTCCTACGAGCAGTACTTC
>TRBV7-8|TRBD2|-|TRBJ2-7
CASSSYTSGRAYEQYF
TGTGCCAGCAGCTCCTATACTAGCGGGAGGGCCTACGAGCAGTACTTC
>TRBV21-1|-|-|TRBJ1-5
CASSKDGTGDQPQHF
TGTGCCAGCAGCAAAGATGGGACAGGGGATCAGCCCCAGCATTTT
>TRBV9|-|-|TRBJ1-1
CASSVSDRVNTEAFF
TGTGCCAGCAGCGTATCGGACAGAGTGAACACTGAAGCTTTCTTT
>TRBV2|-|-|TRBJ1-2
CASKGIWLGGYTF
TGTGCCAGCAAGGGTATATGGTTGGGTGGCTACACCTTC
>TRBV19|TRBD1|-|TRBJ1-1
CASNTDRLNTEAFF
TGTGCCAGTAATACGGACAGGTTGAACACTGAAGCTTTCTTT
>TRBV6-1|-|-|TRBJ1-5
CASSDSAGQPQHF
TGTGCCAGCAGTGATAGTGCGGGTCAGCCCCAGCATTTT
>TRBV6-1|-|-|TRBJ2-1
CASSEGWVSYNEQFF
TGTGCCAGCAGTGAAGGGTGGGTCTCCTACAATGAGCAGTTCTTC
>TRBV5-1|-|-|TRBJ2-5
CASSLDFETQYF
TGCGCCAGCAGCTTGGATTTTGAGACCCAGTACTTC
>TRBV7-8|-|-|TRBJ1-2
CASSLRQHYGYTF
TGTGCCAGCAGCTTACGACAGCACTATGGCTACACCTTC
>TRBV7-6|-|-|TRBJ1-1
CASSRDRYTEAFF
TGTGCCAGCAGCCGCGACAGATACACTGAAGCTTTCTTT
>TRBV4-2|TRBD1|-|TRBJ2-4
CASSGQQAKNIQYF
TGTGCCAGCTCGGGACAGCAAGCCAAAAACATTCAGTACTTC
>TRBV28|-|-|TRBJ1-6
CASSLLMGQPLF
TGTGCCAGCAGTTTATTGATGGGCCAGCCCCTATTT
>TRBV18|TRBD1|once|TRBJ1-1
CASSPTTGGTEAFF
TGTGCCAGCTCACCTACGACAGGGGGCACTGAAGCTTTCTTT
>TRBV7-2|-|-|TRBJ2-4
CASSLAEGSNIQYF
TGTGCCAGCAGCTTAGCTGAGGGATCAAACATTCAGTACTTC
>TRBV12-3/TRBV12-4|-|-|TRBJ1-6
CASSRTVNSPLHF
TGTGCCAGCAGTAGGACAGTTAATTCACCCCTCCACTTT
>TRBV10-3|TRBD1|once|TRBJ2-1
CAIGATGGPNEQFF
TGTGCCATCGGGGCGACAGGGGGGCCCAATGAGCAGTTCTTC
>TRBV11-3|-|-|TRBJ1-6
CASRRGPFASSYNSPLHF
TGTGCCAGCCGGCGGGGCCCGTTCGCCAGCTCCTATAATTCACCCCTCCACTTT
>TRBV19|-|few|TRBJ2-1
CASISVSREQFF
TGTGCCAGTATTTCGGTTAGCCGGGAGCAGTTCTTC